This TCR beta chain was sequenced in a study of T cell responses to AZD1222 COVID-19 vaccine. Germline values: CDR1 SGHAT, CDR2 FQNNGV. The J segment lost 7 bases and the V segment lost 6 bases, leaving 8 bases of the junction unmatched. The length of the CDR3 is 13 residues. The table came from immunoSEQ multiplex PCR; TCRdb's copy has only in-frame clones and leaves some out. The table lists around 120,000 clones, roughly 90% of them singletons. The chain combines TRBV11-2 with TRBJ1-1; TRBD1 matches 7 bases. The specimen comprised peripheral blood, sampled on day 0 of AZD1222 vaccination. The clonotype originates from an adult in good health. This CDR3 reads CASRTPRDSEAFF. The CDR3, as DNA: TGTGCCAGCAGAACGCCTCGGGACAGTGAAGCTTTCTTT.